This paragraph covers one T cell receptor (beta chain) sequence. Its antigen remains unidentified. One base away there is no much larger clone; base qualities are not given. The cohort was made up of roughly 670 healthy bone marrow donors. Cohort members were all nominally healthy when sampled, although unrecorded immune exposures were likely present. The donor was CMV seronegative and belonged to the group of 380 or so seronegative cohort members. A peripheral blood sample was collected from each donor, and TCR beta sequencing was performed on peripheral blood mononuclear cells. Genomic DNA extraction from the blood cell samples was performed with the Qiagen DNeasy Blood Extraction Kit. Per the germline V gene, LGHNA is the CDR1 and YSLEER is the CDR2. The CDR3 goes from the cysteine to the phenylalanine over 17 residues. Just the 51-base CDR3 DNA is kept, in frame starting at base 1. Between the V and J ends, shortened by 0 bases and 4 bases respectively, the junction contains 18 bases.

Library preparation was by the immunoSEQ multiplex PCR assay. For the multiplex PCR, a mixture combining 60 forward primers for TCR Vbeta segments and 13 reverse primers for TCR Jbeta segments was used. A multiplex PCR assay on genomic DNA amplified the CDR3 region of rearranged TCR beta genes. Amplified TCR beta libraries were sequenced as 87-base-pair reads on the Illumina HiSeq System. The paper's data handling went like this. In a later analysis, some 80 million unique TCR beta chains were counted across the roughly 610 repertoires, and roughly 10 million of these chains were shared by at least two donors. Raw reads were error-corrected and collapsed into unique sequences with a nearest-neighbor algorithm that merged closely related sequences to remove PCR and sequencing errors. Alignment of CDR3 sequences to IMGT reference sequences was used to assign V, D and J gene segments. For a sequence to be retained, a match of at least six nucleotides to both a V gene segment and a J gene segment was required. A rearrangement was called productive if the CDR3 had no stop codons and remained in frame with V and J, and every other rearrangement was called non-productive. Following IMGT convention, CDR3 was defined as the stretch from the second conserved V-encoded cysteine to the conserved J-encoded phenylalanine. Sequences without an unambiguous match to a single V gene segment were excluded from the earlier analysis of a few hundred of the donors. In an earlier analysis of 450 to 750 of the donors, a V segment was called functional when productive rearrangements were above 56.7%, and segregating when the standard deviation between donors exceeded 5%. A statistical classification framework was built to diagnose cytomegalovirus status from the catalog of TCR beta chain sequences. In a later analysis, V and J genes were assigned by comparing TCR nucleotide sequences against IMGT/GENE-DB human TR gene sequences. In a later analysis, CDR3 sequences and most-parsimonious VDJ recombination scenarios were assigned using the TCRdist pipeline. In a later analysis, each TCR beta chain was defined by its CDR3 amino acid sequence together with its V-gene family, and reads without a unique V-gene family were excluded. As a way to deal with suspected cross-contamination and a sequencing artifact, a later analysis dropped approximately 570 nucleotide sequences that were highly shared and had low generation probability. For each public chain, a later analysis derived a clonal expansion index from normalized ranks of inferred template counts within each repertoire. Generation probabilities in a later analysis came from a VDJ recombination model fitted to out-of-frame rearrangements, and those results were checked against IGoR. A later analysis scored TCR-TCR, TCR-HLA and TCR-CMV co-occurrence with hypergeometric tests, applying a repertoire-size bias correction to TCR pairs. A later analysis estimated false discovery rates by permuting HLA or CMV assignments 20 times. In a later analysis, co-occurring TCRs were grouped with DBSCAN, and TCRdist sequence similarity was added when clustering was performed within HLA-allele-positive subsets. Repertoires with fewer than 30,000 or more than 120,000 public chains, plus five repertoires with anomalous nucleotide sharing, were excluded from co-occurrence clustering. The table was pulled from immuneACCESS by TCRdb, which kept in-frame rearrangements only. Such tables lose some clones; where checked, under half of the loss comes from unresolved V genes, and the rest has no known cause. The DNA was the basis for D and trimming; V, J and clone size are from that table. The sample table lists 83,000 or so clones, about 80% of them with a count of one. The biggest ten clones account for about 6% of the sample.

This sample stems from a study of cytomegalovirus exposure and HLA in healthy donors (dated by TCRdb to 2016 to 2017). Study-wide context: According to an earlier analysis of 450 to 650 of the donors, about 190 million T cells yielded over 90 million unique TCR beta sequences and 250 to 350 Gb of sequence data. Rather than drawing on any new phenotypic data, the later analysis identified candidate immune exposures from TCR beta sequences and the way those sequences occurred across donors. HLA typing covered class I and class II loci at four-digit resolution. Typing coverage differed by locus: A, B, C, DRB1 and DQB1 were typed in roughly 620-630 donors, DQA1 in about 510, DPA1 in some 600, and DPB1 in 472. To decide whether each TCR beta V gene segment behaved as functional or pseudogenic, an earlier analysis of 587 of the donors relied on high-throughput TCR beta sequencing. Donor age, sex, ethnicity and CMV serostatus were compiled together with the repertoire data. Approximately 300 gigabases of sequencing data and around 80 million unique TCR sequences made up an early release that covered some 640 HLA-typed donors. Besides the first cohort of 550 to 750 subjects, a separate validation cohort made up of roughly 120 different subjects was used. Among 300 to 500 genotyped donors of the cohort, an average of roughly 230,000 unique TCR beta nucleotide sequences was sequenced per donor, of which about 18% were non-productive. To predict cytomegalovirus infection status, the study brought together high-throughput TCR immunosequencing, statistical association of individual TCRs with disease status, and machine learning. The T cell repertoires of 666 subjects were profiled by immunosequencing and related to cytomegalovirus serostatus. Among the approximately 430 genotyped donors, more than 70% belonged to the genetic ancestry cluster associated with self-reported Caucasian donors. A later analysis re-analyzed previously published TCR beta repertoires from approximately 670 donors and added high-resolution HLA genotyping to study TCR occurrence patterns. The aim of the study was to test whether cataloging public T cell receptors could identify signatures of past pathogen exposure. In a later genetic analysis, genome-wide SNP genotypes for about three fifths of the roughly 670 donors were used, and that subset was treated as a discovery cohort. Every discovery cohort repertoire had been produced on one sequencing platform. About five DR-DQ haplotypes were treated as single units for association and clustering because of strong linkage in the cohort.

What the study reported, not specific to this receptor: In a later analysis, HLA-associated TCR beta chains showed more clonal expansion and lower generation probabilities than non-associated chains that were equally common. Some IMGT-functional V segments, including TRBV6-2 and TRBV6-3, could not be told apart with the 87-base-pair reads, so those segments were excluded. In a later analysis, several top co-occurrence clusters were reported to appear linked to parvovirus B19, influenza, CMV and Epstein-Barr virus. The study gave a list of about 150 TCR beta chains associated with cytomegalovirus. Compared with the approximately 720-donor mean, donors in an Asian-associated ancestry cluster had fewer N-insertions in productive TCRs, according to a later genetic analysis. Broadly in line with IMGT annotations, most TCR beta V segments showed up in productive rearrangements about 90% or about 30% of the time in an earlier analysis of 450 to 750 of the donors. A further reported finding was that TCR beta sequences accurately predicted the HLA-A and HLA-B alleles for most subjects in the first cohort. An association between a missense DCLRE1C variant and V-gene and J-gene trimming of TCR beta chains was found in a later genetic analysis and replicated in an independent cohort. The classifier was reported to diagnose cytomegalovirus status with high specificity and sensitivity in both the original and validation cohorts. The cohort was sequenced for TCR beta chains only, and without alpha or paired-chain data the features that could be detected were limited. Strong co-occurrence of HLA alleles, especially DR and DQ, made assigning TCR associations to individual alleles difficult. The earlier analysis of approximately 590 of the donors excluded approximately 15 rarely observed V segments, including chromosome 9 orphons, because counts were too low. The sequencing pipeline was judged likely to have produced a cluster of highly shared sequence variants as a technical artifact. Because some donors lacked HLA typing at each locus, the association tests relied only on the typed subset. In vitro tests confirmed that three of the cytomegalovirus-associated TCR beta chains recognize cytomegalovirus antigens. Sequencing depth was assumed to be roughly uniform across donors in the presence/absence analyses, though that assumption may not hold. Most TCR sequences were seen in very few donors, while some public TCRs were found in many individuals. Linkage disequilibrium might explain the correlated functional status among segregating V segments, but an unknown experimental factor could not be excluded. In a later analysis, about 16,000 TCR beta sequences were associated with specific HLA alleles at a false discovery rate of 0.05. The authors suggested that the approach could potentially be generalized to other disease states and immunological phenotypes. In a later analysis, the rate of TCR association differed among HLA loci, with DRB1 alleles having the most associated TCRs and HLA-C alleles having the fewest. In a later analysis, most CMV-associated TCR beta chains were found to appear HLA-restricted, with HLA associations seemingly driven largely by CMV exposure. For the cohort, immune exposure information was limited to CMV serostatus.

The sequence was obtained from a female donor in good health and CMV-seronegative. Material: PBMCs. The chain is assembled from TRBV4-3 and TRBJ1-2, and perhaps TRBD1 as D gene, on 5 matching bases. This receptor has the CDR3 CASSQEGGGGYIYGYTF. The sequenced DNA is TGCGCCAGCAGCCAAGAGGGCGGGGGGGGATATATCTATGGCTACACCTTC.